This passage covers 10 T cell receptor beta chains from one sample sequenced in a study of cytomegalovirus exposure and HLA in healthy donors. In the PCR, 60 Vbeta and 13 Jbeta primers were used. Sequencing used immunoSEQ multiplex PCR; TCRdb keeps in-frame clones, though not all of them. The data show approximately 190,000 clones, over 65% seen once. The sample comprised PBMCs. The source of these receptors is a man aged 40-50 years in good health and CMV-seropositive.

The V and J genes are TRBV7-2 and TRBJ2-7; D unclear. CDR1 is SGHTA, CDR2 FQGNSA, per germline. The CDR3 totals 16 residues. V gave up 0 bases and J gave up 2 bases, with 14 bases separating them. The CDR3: CASSLAAGPPPYEQYF. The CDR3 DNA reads TGTGCCAGCAGCTTAGCAGCCGGTCCGCCGCCCTACGAGCAGTACTTC.

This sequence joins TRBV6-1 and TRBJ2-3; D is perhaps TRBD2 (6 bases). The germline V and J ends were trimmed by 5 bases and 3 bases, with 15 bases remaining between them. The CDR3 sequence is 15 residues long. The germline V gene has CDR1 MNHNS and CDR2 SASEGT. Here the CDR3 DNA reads TGTGCCAGCAGTCCGCTGCGACTAGTTACAGATACGCAGTATTTT. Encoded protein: CASSPLRLVTDTQYF.

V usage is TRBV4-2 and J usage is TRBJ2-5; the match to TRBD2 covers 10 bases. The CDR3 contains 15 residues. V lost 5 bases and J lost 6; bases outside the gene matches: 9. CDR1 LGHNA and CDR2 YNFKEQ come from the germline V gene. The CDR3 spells CASSSLAGEKKTQYF. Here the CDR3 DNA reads TGTGCCAGCAGCTCTCTAGCGGGGGAAAAGAAGACCCAGTACTTC.

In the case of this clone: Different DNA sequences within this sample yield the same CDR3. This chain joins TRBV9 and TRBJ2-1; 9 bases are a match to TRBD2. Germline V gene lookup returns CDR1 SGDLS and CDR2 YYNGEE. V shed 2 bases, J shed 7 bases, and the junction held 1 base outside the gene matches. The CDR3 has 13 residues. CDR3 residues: CASSVAGGNEQFF. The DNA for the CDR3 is TGTGCCAGCAGCGTGGCGGGGGGGAATGAGCAGTTCTTC.

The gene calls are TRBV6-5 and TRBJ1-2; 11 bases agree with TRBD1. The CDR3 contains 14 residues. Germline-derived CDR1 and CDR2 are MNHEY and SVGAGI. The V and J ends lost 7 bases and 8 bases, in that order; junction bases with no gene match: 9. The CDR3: CASNPDRGRSGYTF. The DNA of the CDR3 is TGTGCCAGCAACCCGGACAGGGGGCGAAGCGGCTACACCTTC.

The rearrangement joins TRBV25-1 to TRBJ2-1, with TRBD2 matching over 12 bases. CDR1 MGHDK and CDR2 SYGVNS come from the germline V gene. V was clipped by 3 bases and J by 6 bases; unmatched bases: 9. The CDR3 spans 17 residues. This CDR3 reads CASSDPIGLAGSNEQFF. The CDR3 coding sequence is TGTGCCAGCAGTGACCCCATAGGACTAGCGGGGTCCAATGAGCAGTTCTTC.

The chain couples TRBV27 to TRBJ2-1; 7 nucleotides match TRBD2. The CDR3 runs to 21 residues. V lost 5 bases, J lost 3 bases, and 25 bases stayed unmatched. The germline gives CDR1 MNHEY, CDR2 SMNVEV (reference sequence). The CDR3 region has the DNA TGTGCCAGCAGTCCTAGGGTGGGCGGGAGAGGGATTCAGACGGACTACAATGAGCAGTTCTTC. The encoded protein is CASSPRVGGRGIQTDYNEQFF.

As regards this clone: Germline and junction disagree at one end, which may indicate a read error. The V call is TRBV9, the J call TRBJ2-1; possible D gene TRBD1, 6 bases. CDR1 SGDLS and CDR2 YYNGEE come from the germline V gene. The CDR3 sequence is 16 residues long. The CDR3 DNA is TGTGCCAGCGGCGTAGAATCAGGGGCCCTCTACAATGAGCAGTTCTTC. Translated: CASGVESGALYNEQFF.

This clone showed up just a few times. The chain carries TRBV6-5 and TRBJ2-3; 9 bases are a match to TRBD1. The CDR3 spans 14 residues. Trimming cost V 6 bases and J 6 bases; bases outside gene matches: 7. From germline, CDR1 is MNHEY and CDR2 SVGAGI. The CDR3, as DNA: TGTGCCAGCAGCCCGGGACAGGGTGTTGATACGCAGTATTTT. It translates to CASSPGQGVDTQYF.

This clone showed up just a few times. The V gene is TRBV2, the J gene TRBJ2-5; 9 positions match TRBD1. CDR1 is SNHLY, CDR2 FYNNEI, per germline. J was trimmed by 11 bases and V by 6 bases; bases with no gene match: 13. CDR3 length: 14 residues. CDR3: CASRGDRDQGEQYF. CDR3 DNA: TGTGCCAGCAGGGGGGACAGGGACCAGGGAGAGCAGTACTTC.